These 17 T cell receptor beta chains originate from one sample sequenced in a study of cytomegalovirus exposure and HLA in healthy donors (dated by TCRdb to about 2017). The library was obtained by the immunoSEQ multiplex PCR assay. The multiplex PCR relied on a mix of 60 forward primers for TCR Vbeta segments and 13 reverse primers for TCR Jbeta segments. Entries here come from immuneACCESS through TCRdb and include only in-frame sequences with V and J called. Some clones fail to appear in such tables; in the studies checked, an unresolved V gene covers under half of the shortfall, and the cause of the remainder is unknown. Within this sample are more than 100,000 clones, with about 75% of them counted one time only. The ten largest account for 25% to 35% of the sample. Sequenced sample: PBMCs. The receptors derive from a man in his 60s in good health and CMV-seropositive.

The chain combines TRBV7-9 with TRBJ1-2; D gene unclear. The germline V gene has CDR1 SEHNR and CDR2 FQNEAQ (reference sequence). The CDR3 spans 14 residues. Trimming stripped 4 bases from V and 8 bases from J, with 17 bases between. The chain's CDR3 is CASSSAGRAGGYTF. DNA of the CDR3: TGTGCCAGCAGCTCCGCTGGACGGGCGGGGGGCTACACCTTC.

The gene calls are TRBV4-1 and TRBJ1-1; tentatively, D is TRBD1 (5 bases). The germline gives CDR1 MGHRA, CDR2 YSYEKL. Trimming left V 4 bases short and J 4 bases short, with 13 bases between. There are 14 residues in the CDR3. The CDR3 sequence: CASSRQGAGTEAFF. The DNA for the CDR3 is TGCGCCAGCAGCCGACAAGGGGCCGGCACTGAAGCTTTCTTT.

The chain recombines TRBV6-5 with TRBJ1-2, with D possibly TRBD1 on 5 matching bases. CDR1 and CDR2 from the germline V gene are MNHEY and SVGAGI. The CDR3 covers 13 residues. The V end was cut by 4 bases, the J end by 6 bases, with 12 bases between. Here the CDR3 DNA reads TGTGCCAGCAGTTCTGGCAGGGTAAATGGCTACACCTTC. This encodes CASSSGRVNGYTF.

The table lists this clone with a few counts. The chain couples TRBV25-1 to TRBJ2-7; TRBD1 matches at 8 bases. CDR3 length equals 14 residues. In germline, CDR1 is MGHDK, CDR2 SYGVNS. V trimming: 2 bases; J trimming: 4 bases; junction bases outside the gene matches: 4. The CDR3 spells CASSEGRGRYEQYF. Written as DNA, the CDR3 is TGTGCCAGCAGTGAAGGCAGGGGGCGGTACGAGCAGTACTTC.

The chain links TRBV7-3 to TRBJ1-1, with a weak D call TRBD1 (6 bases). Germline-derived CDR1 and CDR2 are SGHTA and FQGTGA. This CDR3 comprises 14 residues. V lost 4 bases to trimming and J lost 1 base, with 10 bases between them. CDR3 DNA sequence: TGTGCCAGCAGCTCACAGGGTAAGAACACTGAAGCTTTCTTT. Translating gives CASSSQGKNTEAFF.

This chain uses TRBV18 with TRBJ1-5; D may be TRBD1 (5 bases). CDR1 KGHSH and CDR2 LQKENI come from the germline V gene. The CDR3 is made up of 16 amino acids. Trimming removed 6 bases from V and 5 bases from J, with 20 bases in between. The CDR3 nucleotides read TGTGCCAGCTCCCTAGGACAATCTTCGATAGATCAGCCCCAGCATTTT. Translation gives CASSLGQSSIDQPQHF.

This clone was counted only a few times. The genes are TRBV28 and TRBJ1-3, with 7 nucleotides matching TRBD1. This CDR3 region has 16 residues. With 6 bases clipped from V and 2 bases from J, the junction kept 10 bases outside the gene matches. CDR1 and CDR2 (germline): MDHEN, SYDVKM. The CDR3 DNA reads TGTGCCAGCAGCGCGCCGGGACAGCAGACTGGAAACACCATATATTTT. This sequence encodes CASSAPGQQTGNTIYF.

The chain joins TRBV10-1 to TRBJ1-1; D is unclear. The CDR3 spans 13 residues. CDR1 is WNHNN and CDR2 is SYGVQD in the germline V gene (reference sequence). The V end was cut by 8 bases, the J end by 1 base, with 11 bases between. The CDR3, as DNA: TGCGCCAGCCAGTCGAGGAGGAACACTGAAGCTTTCTTT. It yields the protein CASQSRRNTEAFF.

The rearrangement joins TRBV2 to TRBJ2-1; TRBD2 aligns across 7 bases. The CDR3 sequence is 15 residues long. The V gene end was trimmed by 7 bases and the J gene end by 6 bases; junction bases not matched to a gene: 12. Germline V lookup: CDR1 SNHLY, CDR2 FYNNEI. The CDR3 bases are TGTGCCAGCAAAGGTAGCGGGCTCATAAGCAATGAGCAGTTCTTC. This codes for CASKGSGLISNEQFF. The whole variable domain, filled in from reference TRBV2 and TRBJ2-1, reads EPEVTQTPSHQVTQMGQEVILRCVPISNHLYFYWYRQILGQKVEFLVSFYNNEISEKSEIFDDQFSVERPDGSNFTLKIRSTKLEDSAMYFCASKGSGLISNEQFFGPGTRLTVL.

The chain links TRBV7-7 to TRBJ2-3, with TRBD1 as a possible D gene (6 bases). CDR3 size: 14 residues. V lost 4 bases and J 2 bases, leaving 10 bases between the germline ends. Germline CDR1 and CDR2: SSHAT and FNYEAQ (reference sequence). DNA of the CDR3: TGTGCCAGCAGCTCCCTGGGGGCCACAGATACGCAGTATTTT. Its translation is CASSSLGATDTQYF.

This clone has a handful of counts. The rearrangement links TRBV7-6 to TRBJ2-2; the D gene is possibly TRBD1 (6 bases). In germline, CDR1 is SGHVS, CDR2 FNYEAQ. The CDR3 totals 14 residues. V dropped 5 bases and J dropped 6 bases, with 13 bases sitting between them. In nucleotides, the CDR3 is TGTGCCAGCAGCCGGACAGCCATCGCCGGGGAGCTGTTTTTT. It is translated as CASSRTAIAGELFF.

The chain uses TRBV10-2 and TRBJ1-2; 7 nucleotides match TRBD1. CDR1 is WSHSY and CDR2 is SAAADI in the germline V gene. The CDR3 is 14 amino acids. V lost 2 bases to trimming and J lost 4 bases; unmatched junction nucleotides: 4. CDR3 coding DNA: TGCGCCAGCAGTGAGGCAGGGGGGCCCTATGGCTACACCTTC. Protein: CASSEAGGPYGYTF.

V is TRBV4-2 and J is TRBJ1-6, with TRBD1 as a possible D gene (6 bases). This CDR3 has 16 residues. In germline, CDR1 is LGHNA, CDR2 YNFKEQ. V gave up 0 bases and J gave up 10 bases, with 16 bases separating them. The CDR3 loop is CASSQEEGGRASPLHF. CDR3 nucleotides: TGTGCCAGCAGCCAAGAAGAGGGGGGGAGGGCGTCACCCCTCCACTTT.

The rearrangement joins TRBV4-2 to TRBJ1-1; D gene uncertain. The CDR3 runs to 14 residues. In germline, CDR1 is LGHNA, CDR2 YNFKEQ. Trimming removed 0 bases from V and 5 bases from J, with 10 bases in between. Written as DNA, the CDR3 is TGTGCCAGCAGCCAAGAACTTGGGAGGACTGAAGCTTTCTTT. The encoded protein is CASSQELGRTEAFF.

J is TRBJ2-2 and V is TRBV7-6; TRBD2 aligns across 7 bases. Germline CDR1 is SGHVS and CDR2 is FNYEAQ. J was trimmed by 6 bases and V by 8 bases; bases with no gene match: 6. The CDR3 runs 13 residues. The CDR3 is CASRGSRAGELFF. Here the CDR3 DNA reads TGTGCCAGCCGCGGGAGTCGGGCCGGGGAGCTGTTTTTT.

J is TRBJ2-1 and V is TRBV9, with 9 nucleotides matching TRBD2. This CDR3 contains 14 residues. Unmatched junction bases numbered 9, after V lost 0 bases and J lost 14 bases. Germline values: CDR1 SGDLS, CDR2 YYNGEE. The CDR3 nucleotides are TGTGCCAGCAGCGTAGGTAATAGCGGGAGAACGAAGTTCTTC. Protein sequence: CASSVGNSGRTKFF. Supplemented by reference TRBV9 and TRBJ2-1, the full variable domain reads DSGVTQTPKHLITATGQRVTLRCSPRSGDLSVYWYQQSLDQGLQFLIQYYNGEERAKGNILERFSAQQFPDLHSELNLSSLELGDSALYFCASSVGNSGRTKFFGPGTRLTVL.

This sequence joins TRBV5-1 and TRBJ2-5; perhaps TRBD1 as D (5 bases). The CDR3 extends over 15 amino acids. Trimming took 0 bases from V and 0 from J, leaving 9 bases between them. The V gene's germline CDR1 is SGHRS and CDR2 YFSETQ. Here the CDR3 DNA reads TGCGCCAGCAGCTTGGGAGCAGGGAACCAAGAGACCCAGTACTTC. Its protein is CASSLGAGNQETQYF.